This record covers a single T cell receptor beta chain. Its antigen is as yet unknown. In the PCR, 60 Vbeta and 13 Jbeta primers were used. The table came from immunoSEQ multiplex PCR; TCRdb's copy has only in-frame clones and leaves some out. The data show about 160,000 clones, roughly four fifths seen once. This sample was taken from a study of cytomegalovirus exposure and HLA in healthy donors. Study-wide findings and caveats: Most likely, a cluster of highly shared sequence variants arose as a sequencing artifact. Across all donors, roughly uniform sequencing depth was an assumption of the presence/absence analyses. Researchers reported in a later analysis that a missense DCLRE1C variant was tied to TCR beta V- and J-gene trimming. Evidence from a later analysis indicated that most CMV-associated TCR beta chains looked HLA-restricted.

Material: PBMCs. The TCR was taken from a girl aged 2 to 10 in good health and CMV-seropositive.

The CDR3 nucleotides are TGTGCCAGCAGTCCACAGGGGTTGCGGGGCTACACCTTC. Amino acid sequence: CASSPQGLRGYTF. The V and J genes are TRBV27 and TRBJ1-2; TRBD1 aligns across 7 bases. J lost 8 bases, V lost 5 bases, and 8 bases had no gene match. This CDR3 is 13 amino acids long. Germline V lookup: CDR1 MNHEY, CDR2 SMNVEV (reference sequence).